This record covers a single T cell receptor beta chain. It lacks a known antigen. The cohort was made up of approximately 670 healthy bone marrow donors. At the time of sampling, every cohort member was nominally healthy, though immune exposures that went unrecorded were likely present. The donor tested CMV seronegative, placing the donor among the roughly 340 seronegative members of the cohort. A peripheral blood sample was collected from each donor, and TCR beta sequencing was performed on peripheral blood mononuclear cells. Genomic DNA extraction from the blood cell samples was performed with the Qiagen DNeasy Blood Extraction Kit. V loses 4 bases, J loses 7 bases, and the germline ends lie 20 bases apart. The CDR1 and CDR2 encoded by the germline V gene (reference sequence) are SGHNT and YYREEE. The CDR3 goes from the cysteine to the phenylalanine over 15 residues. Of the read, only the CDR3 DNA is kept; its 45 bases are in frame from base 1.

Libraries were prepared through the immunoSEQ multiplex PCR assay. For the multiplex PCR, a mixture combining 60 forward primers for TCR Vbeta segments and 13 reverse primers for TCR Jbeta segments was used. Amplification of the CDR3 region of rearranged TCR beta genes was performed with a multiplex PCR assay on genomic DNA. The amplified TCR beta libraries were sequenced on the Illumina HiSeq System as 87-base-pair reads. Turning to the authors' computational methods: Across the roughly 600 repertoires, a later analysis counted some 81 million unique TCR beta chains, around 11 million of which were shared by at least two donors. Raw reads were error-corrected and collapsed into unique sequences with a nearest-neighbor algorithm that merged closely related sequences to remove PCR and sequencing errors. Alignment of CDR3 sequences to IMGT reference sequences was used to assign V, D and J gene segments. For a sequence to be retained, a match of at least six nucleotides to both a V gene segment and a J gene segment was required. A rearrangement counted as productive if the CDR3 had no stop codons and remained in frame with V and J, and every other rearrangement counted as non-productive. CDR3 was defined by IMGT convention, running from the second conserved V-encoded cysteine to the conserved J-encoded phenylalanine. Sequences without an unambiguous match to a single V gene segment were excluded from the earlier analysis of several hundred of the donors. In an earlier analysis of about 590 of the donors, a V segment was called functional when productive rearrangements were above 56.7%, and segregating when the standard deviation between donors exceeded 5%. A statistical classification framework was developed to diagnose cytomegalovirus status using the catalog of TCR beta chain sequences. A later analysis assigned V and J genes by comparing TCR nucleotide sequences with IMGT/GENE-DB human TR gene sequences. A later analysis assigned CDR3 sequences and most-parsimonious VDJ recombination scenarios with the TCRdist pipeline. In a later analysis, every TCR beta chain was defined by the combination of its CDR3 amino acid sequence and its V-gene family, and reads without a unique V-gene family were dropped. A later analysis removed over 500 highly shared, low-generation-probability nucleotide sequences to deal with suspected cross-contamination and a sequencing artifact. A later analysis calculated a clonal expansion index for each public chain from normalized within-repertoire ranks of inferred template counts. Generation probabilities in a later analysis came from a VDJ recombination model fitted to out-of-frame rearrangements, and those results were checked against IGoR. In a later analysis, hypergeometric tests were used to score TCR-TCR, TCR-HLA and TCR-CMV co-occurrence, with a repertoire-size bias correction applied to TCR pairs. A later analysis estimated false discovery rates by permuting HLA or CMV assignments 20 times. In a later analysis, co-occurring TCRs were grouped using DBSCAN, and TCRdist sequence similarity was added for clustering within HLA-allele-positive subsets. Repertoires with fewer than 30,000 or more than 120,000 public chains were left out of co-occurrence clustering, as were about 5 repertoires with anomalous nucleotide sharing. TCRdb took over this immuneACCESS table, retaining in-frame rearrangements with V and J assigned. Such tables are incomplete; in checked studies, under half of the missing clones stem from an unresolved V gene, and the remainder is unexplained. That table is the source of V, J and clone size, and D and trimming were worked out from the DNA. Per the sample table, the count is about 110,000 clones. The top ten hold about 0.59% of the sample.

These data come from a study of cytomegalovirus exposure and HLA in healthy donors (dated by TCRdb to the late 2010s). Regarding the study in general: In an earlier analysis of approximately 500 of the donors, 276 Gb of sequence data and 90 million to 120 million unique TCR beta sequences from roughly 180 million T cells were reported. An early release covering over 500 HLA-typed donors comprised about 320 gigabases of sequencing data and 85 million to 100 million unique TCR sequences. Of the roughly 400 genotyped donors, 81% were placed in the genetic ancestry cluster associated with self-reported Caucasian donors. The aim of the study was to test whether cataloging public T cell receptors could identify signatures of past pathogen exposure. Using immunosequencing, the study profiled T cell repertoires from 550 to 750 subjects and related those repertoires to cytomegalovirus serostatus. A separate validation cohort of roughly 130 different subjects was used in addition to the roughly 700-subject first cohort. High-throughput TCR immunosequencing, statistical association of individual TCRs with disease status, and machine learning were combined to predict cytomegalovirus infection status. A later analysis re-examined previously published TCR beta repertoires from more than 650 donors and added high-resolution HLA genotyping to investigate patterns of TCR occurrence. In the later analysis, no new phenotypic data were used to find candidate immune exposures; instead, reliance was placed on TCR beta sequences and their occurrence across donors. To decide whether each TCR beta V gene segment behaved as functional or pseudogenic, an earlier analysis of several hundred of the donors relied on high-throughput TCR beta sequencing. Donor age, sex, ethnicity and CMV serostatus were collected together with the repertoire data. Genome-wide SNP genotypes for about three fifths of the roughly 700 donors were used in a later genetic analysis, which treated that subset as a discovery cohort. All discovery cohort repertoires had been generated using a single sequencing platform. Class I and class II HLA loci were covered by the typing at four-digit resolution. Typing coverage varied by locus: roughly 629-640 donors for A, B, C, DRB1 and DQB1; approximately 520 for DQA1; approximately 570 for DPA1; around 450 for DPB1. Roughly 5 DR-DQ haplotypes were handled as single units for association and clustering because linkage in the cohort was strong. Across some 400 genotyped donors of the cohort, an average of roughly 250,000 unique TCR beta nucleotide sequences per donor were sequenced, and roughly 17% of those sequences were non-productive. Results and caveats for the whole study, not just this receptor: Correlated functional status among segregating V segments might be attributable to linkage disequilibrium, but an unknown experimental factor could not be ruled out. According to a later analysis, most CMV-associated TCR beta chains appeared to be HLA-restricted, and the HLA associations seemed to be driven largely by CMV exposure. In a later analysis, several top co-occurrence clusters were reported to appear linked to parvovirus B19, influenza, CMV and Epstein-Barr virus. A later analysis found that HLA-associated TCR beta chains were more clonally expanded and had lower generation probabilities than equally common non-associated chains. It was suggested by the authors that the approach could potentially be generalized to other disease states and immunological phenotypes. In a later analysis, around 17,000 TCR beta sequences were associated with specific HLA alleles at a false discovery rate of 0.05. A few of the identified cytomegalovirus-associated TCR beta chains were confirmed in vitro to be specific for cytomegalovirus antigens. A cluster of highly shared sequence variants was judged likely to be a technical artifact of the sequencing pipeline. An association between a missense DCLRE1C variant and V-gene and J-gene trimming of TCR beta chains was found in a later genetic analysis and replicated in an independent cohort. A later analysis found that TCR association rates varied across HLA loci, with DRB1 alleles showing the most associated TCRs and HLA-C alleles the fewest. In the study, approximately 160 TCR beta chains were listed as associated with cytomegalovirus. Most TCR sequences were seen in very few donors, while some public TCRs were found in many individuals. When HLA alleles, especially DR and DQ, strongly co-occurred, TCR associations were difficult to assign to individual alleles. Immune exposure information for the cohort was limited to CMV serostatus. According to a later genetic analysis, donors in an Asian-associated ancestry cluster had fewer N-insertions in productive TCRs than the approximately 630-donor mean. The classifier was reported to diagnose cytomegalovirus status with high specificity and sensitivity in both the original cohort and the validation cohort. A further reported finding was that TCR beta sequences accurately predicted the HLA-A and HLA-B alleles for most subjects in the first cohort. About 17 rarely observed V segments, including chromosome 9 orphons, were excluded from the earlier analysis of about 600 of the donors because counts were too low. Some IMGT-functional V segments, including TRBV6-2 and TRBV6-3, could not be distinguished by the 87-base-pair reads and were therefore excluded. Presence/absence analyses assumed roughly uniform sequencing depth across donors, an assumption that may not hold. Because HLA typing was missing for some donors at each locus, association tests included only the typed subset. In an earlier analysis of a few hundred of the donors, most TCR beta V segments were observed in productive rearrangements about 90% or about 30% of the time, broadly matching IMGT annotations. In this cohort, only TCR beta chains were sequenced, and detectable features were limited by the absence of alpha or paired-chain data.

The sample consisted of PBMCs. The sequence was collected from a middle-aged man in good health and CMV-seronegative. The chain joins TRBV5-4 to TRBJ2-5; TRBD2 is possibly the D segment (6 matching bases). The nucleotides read TGTGCCAGCAGCGAACCCGGGACTCTTCGGCGGACCCAGTACTTC. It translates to CASSEPGTLRRTQYF. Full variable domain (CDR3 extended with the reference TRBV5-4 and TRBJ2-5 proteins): ETGVTQSPTHLIKTRGQQVTLRCSSQSGHNTVSWYQQALGQGPQFIFQYYREEENGRGNFPPRFSGLQFPNYSSELNVNALELDDSALYLCASSEPGTLRRTQYFGPGTRLLVL.